A single sample gave rise to the 3 T cell receptor beta chains below, sequenced in a study of blood T cells in healthy people across ages. A second PCR, run for roughly 7 to 11 cycles, used a sample-barcoded 5' primer plus a J-beta primer mix. TCRdb ran MiXCR on the 5' RACE reads and lists one entry per CDR3 protein. Among approximately 900,000 distinct CDR3 sequences listed, roughly 43% were seen once. Input material: blood. The receptors originated from a man aged 25-40 years in good health.

This chain links TRBV27 with TRBJ1-2; unclear D gene. This CDR3 has 14 residues. Germline V gene lookup returns CDR1 MNHEY and CDR2 SMNVEV (reference sequence). Trimming removed 1 base from V and 4 bases from J, with 10 bases in between. The CDR3 protein is CASSLYRDTYGYTF. CDR3 nucleotides: TGTGCCAGCAGTTTATATAGGGATACCTATGGCTACACCTTC.

CDR3 bases: TGTGCCATCAGCGGTGGACAATATACTAGCACAGATACGCAGTATTTT. Translated, it gives CAISGGQYTSTDTQYF. V gene TRBV10-3 combines with J gene TRBJ2-3, with a tentative D call TRBD1 (5 bases). Germline lookup yields CDR1 ENHRY and CDR2 SYGVKD. Trimming shortened V by 6 bases and J by 0 bases, and 16 bases separated the two germline ends. CDR3 length: 16 amino acids.

This CDR3 is CASSSRDRASNQPQHF. CDR3 bases: TGTGCCAGCAGTTCAAGGGACAGGGCAAGCAATCAGCCCCAGCATTTT. The V and J genes are TRBV12-3 or TRBV12-4 and TRBJ1-5; 9 positions match TRBD1. The V gene end was trimmed by 4 bases and the J gene end by 1 base; junction bases not matched to a gene: 5. The CDR3 runs to 16 residues.